Below are 9 T cell receptor beta chains sequenced from a single sample in a study of T cells after yellow fever vaccination. TCRdb re-called the 5' RACE reads with MiXCR, one entry per CDR3 protein. The sample has under 550,000 distinct CDR3 sequences, about a fifth seen once; the top ten hold about a sixth. The sample in question was PBMCs, obtained 21 days after the first yellow fever vaccination. The receptors here all came from a man aged 18 to 29 who received the YFV17D yellow fever vaccine.

The J gene is TRBJ1-1, the V gene TRBV20-1; 7 positions match TRBD1. CDR1 is DFQATT and CDR2 is SNEGSKA in the germline V gene (reference sequence). There are 16 residues in the CDR3. The V and J ends lost 5 bases and 1 base, in that order; junction bases with no gene match: 13. The CDR3 here is CSAPPLDRARNTEAFF. DNA of the CDR3: TGCAGTGCTCCGCCCCTCGACAGGGCCAGGAACACTGAAGCTTTCTTT.

This chain connects TRBV12-3 or TRBV12-4 to TRBJ1-1; 8 nucleotides match TRBD1. The CDR3 is 15 amino acids. Trimming at V came to 5 bases and at J to 1 base, leaving 6 bases not matched to a gene. CDR3 sequence (DNA): TGTGCCAGCAGTGGACAGGGAGGCTGGAACACTGAAGCTTTCTTT. It encodes CASSGQGGWNTEAFF.

The rearrangement joins TRBV4-3 to TRBJ1-5; 7 bases align to TRBD1. The CDR3 runs 14 residues. The junction had 2 bases not matched to a gene; V was cut back by 3 bases and J by 3 bases. CDR1 and CDR2 (germline): LGHNA, YSLEER. CDR3 protein: CASSQGQHNQPQHF. Written as DNA, the CDR3 is TGCGCCAGCAGCCAGGGACAGCACAATCAGCCCCAGCATTTT.

This clonotype was picked up a small number of times. The chain uses TRBV29-1 and TRBJ2-3; 7 nucleotides line up with TRBD1. CDR1 and CDR2 from the germline V gene are SQVTM and ANQGSEA. CDR3 length: 13 residues. J was trimmed by 1 base and V by 6 bases; bases with no gene match: 4. The CDR3 is CSVSGQGTDTQYF. CDR3 in DNA: TGCAGCGTCTCAGGACAGGGCACAGATACGCAGTATTTT.

This clonotype was seen a few times. The CDR3 DNA is TGTGCCAGCAGCTCGCCAGGGGTGAACACTGAAGCTTTCTTT. It encodes CASSSPGVNTEAFF. The V gene is TRBV5-4, the J gene TRBJ1-1; a weak D match, TRBD1 (6 bases). V was pared by 3 bases and J by 0 bases, with 9 bases between. This CDR3 comprises 14 residues. Germline V gene sequence: CDR1 SGHNT, CDR2 YYREEE (reference sequence). The entire variable domain, with the rest obtained from reference TRBV5-4 and TRBJ1-1, is as follows: ETGVTQSPTHLIKTRGQQVTLRCSSQSGHNTVSWYQQALGQGPQFIFQYYREEENGRGNFPPRFSGLQFPNYSSELNVNALELDDSALYLCASSSPGVNTEAFFGQGTRLTVV.

V gene TRBV4-3 combines with J gene TRBJ2-2; 11 bases align to TRBD1. The CDR3 has 17 residues. Germline V lookup: CDR1 LGHNA, CDR2 YSLEER. V was pared by 1 base and J by 7 bases, with 8 bases of the junction left unmatched. The CDR3 DNA sequence: TGCGCCAGCAGCCAAGTTGAGGGACAGGGGGTTAGCGGGGAGCTGTTTTTT. Its translation: CASSQVEGQGVSGELFF.

The chain combines TRBV6-5 with TRBJ1-6; TRBD1 matches at 9 bases. The CDR3 length is 15 residues. Per germline, CDR1 MNHEY and CDR2 SVGAGI. With V trimmed by 2 bases and J by 7 bases, 3 bases remained unmatched. CDR3 region: CASSYKGQGNSPLHF. The CDR3, as DNA: TGTGCCAGCAGTTACAAGGGACAGGGAAATTCACCCCTCCACTTT.

V gene TRBV25-1 combines with J gene TRBJ1-2, with D possibly matching TRBD1 (5 bases). Germline CDR1 MGHDK, CDR2 SYGVNS. This CDR3 is built from 14 residues. V dropped 4 bases and J dropped 0 bases, with 9 bases sitting between them. For the CDR3, the DNA is TGTGCCAGCAGTGGGCAGGGACCTAACTATGGCTACACCTTC. Translation gives CASSGQGPNYGYTF.

The chain carries TRBV5-1 and TRBJ2-4; tentatively, D is TRBD1 (6 bases). Looked up from germline, CDR1 is SGHRS and CDR2 is YFSETQ. This CDR3 is 16 amino acids long. The V gene lost 3 bases and the J gene lost 0 bases, with 13 bases spanning the gap. In DNA, the CDR3 is TGCGCCAGCAGCTGGGGGACATCCATAGCCAAAAACATTCAGTACTTC. Translation: CASSWGTSIAKNIQYF.